This section outlines one TCR beta chain sequence together with its context. Antigen unknown. The cDNA 3' end received a ligated oligonucleotide with a UMI. First-round PCR used around 4 cycles and beta primers RC1.1 and RC1.2 covering TRBC1 and TRBC2. TCRdb independently ran MiXCR on the UMI-ligation and nested PCR reads; one entry per CDR3 protein. Among fewer than 50,000 distinct CDR3 sequences, 15% to 20% were seen once, and the ten largest hold roughly 44%. This sample was taken from a study of quantifying T cell responses using KT2 cells. Looking at the study overall: cDNA was made from DNase-treated RNA using alpha and beta constant primers. A predetermined fluorescence threshold ended the second PCR, run as a qPCR. Regarding the study as a whole: Detection of KT2 sequences held at the lowest tested level, about one cell per 100,000 PBMC.

CDR1 is SQVTM and CDR2 is ANQGSEA in the germline V gene. The CDR3 sequence is 12 residues long. Trimming removed 3 bases at V and 4 bases at J, with 9 bases between. The chain joins TRBV29-1 to TRBJ1-2; a weak D match, TRBD1 (5 bases). Sequencing was carried out using PBMCs spiked with cells of the T cell clone KT2. This TCR derives from a human donor. The CDR3 here is CSVEVTVYGYTF. The CDR3 DNA sequence: TGCAGCGTTGAGGTGACAGTCTATGGCTACACCTTC.